These T cell receptor beta chains were read from a single sample in a study of response to subunit inactivated influenza vaccine. Via MiXCR, TCRdb re-called the RT-PCR reads, giving one row per CDR3 protein. The table has roughly 190,000 distinct CDR3 sequences, approximately 12% seen once; the top ten hold 29%. These sequences were also reported in another study, on T cells expressing NK-cell markers.

Sequencing used CD8+ T cells sorted from PBMCs, obtained roughly 12 days after vaccination. Receptor source: a man between 50 and 59 years old who received an inactivated influenza vaccine. CDR3s include the opening cysteine and the closing phenylalanine or tryptophan. D genes are given only for firm matches. The listing skips clone size in some rows; elsewhere it reads once, few, many or a size class.

>17|few|-|TRBV4-2|TRBJ2-7
CASSQDFPGTVPYEQYF
TGTGCCAGCAGCCAAGATTTCCCTGGGACCGTTCCCTACGAGCAGTACTTC
>16|few|-|TRBV20-1|TRBJ2-1
CSARSVPARDYNEQFF
TGCAGTGCTAGGTCAGTCCCGGCGCGGGACTACAATGAGCAGTTCTTC
>14|many|-|TRBV7-9|TRBJ2-1
CASSTGTYYNEQFF
TGTGCCAGCAGCACGGGGACATACTACAATGAGCAGTTCTTC
>19|few|TRBD1|TRBV28|TRBJ2-5
CASSSPRWDRGTLWETQYF
TGTGCCAGCAGTTCCCCCCGGTGGGACAGGGGGACCCTCTGGGAGACCCAGTACTTC
>14|few|-|TRBV29-1|TRBJ2-7
CSALSARGTREQYF
TGCAGCGCCCTTTCCGCCAGGGGAACGAGGGAGCAGTACTTC
>12|few|-|TRBV21-1|TRBJ1-2
CASRKLSYGYTF
TGTGCCAGCAGAAAGCTGAGCTATGGCTACACCTTC
>14|-|-|TRBV27|TRBJ2-3
CASAPTLGPPTQYF
TGTGCCAGCGCGCCCACCCTTGGACCCCCTACGCAGTATTTT
>16|many|TRBD2|TRBV4-3|TRBJ2-3
CASSQDKAGAGDTQYF
TGCGCCAGCAGCCAAGACAAAGCGGGGGCAGGAGATACGCAGTATTTT
>15|-|-|TRBV28|TRBJ1-5
CASSLDFGGNQPQHF
TGTGCCAGCAGTTTAGACTTCGGGGGCAATCAGCCCCAGCATTTT
>15|few|TRBD1|TRBV12-3/TRBV12-4|TRBJ2-5
CASRKGQGREETQYF
TGTGCCAGCAGAAAAGGACAGGGAAGGGAGGAGACCCAGTACTTC
>15|few|-|TRBV7-9|TRBJ2-7
CASSLAMAGDYEQYF
TGTGCCAGCAGCTTAGCGATGGCAGGGGACTACGAGCAGTACTTC
>13|-|-|TRBV9|TRBJ2-1
CASSVVSDDEQFF
TGTGCCAGCAGCGTAGTTAGTGACGATGAGCAGTTCTTC
>16|-|-|TRBV6-1|TRBJ2-1
CASSRAGTSSYNEQFF
TGTGCCAGCAGCCGGGCGGGGACCAGCTCCTACAATGAGCAGTTCTTC
>16|many|-|TRBV15|TRBJ2-5
CATSRELNLLQETQYF
TGTGCCACCAGCAGAGAACTTAACCTTCTCCAAGAGACCCAGTACTTC
>16|-|-|TRBV2|TRBJ1-4
CASSELGLGIGEKLFF
TGTGCCAGCAGTGAATTGGGTCTCGGGATTGGAGAAAAACTGTTTTTT
>14|many|TRBD2|TRBV12-3/TRBV12-4|TRBJ2-7
CASRPAGITYEQYF
TGTGCCAGCAGACCAGCGGGGATTACCTACGAGCAGTACTTC
>15|-|TRBD1|TRBV27|TRBJ2-7
CASRTSGTGIHEQYF
TGTGCCAGCAGAACTTCCGGGACAGGGATCCACGAGCAGTACTTC
>15|many|TRBD2|TRBV15|TRBJ2-3
CATSFIAGSTDTQYF
TGTGCCACCAGCTTTATAGCGGGAAGTACAGATACGCAGTATTTT
>15|few|-|TRBV15|TRBJ2-3
CATSRAGRDSDTQYF
TGTGCCACCAGCAGAGCGGGACGAGATTCCGATACGCAGTATTTT
>14|many|TRBD1|TRBV28|TRBJ2-7
CASSRDREVDEQYF
TGTGCCAGCAGCCGGGACAGGGAAGTTGACGAGCAGTACTTC
>16|few|TRBD2|TRBV12-3/TRBV12-4|TRBJ2-1
CASNQGLAGGPHEQFF
TGTGCCAGCAATCAGGGACTAGCGGGGGGGCCGCATGAGCAGTTCTTC
>15|-|-|TRBV28|TRBJ2-7
CASSFWGQSSYEQYF
TGTGCCAGCAGTTTTTGGGGCCAAAGCTCCTACGAGCAGTACTTC
>14|many|-|TRBV4-1|TRBJ2-7
CASSQGRGSYEQYF
TGCGCCAGCAGCCAAGGTCGGGGGTCCTACGAGCAGTACTTC
>14|-|-|TRBV28|TRBJ2-5
CASSFPVYQETQYF
TGTGCCAGCAGTTTCCCAGTGTACCAAGAGACCCAGTACTTC
>20|-|TRBD2|TRBV20-1|TRBJ2-7
CSARGGPGLAGVISAYEQYF
TGCAGTGCTAGGGGGGGCCCCGGACTAGCGGGAGTTATAAGCGCCTACGAGCAGTACTTC
>15|few|TRBD1|TRBV24-1|TRBJ1-1
CATSDSGQGSTEAFF
TGTGCCACCAGTGATTCGGGACAGGGGAGTACTGAAGCTTTCTTT
>15|few|-|TRBV7-9|TRBJ2-7
CASSPGMEVSYEQYF
TGTGCCAGCAGCCCCGGTATGGAAGTTTCCTACGAGCAGTACTTC
>11|few|-|TRBV7-4|TRBJ2-7
CASSFVGEQYF
TGTGCCAGCAGCTTCGTCGGGGAGCAGTACTTC
>14|-|-|TRBV4-1|TRBJ1-1
CASSQQTGIPEAFF
TGCGCCAGCAGCCAACAAACAGGCATCCCTGAAGCTTTCTTT
>16|few|TRBD2|TRBV3-1|TRBJ2-1
CASSQFSGGFYNEQFF
TGTGCCAGCAGCCAGTTTAGCGGGGGGTTCTACAATGAGCAGTTCTTC
>11|few|-|TRBV12-3/TRBV12-4|TRBJ2-7
CASSLGVQQYF
TGTGCCAGCAGTTTAGGGGTCCAGCAGTACTTC
>15|many|TRBD2|TRBV7-6|TRBJ2-7
CASSLYREGVGEQYF
TGTGCCAGCAGCTTATATCGGGAGGGTGTAGGCGAGCAGTACTTC